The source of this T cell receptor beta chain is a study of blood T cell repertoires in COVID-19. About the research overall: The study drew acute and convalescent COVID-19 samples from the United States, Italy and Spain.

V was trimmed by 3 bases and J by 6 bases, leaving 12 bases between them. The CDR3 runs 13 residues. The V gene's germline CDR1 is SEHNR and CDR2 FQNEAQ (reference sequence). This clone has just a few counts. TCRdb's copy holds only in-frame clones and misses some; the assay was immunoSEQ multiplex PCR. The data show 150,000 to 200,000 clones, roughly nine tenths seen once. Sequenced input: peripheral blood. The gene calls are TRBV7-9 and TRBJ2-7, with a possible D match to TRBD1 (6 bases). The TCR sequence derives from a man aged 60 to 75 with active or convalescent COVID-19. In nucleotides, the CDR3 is TGTGCCAGCAGCTTTAACACAGGGAGCGAGCAGTACTTC. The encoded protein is CASSFNTGSEQYF. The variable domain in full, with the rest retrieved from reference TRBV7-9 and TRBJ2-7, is DTGVSQNPRHKITKRGQNVTFRCDPISEHNRLYWYRQTLGQGPEFLTYFQNEAQLEKSRLLSDRFSAERPKGSFSTLEIQRTEQGDSAMYLCASSFNTGSEQYFGPGTRLTVT.